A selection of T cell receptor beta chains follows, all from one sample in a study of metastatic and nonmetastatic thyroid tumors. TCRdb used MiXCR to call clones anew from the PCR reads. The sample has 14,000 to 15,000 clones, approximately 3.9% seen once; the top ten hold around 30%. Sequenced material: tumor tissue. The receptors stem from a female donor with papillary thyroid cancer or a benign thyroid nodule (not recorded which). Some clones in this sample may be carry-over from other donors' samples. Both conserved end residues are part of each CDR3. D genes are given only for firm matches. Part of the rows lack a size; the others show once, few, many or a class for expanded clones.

cdr3_aa: CATSAYGPGANVLTF
cdr3_nt: TGTGCCACCAGTGCTTATGGTCCTGGGGCCAACGTCCTGACTTTC
d_call: .
j_call: TRBJ2-6
clone_size: few
cdr3_length: 15
v_call: TRBV24-1

cdr3_aa: CASSYWASGSGTGELFF
cdr3_nt: TGTGCCAGCAGTTACTGGGCTAGCGGGAGCGGAACCGGGGAGCTGTTTTTT
d_call: TRBD2
j_call: TRBJ2-2
clone_size: .
cdr3_length: 17
v_call: TRBV6-9

cdr3_aa: CASRGQKNSTLHF
cdr3_nt: TGTGCCAGCAGAGGACAGAAAAATTCAACCCTCCACTTT
d_call: .
j_call: TRBJ1-6
clone_size: .
cdr3_length: 13
v_call: TRBV12-3/TRBV12-4

cdr3_aa: CASSLDPGQNYEQYF
cdr3_nt: TGTGCCAGCAGCTTAGATCCGGGACAGAACTACGAGCAGTACTTC
d_call: TRBD1
j_call: TRBJ2-7
clone_size: few
cdr3_length: 15
v_call: TRBV11-3

cdr3_aa: CASSLATGTDTQYF
cdr3_nt: TGTGCCAGCAGCTTAGCGACTGGCACAGATACGCAGTATTTT
d_call: .
j_call: TRBJ2-3
clone_size: medium-sized
cdr3_length: 14
v_call: TRBV7-9

cdr3_aa: CSASRQRGASMSYEQYF
cdr3_nt: TGCAGTGCCAGCAGGCAGCGGGGGGCCTCGATGAGTTACGAGCAGTACTTC
d_call: TRBD2
j_call: TRBJ2-7
clone_size: few
cdr3_length: 17
v_call: TRBV20-1

cdr3_aa: CASVQRGNTDTQYF
cdr3_nt: TGTGCCAGCGTACAGCGGGGAAACACAGATACGCAGTATTTT
d_call: TRBD2
j_call: TRBJ2-3
clone_size: .
cdr3_length: 14
v_call: TRBV6-1

cdr3_aa: CRARDPAGQGSPYEQYF
cdr3_nt: TGCAGGGCTAGAGATCCAGCGGGACAGGGGTCCCCCTACGAGCAGTACTTC
d_call: TRBD1
j_call: TRBJ2-7
clone_size: .
cdr3_length: 17
v_call: TRBV20-1

cdr3_aa: CASRLAGEQIGELFF
cdr3_nt: TGTGCCAGCAGACTAGCGGGAGAACAGATCGGGGAGCTGTTTTTT
d_call: TRBD2
j_call: TRBJ2-2
clone_size: few
cdr3_length: 15
v_call: TRBV28

cdr3_aa: CASSRAPNAEAFF
cdr3_nt: TGTGCCAGCAGTCGTGCTCCCAACGCTGAAGCTTTCTTT
d_call: .
j_call: TRBJ1-1
clone_size: few
cdr3_length: 13
v_call: TRBV6-2/TRBV6-3

cdr3_aa: CASSLTGASYGYTF
cdr3_nt: TGTGCCAGCAGCCTCACGGGGGCAAGCTATGGCTACACCTTC
d_call: .
j_call: TRBJ1-2
clone_size: .
cdr3_length: 14
v_call: TRBV27

cdr3_aa: CASRRGGDNSPLHF
cdr3_nt: TGTGCCAGCAGACGAGGGGGGGATAATTCACCCCTCCACTTT
d_call: .
j_call: TRBJ1-6
clone_size: .
cdr3_length: 14
v_call: TRBV6-1

cdr3_aa: CASSYGSGDAYNEQFF
cdr3_nt: TGTGCCAGCAGTTACGGGTCAGGGGACGCCTACAATGAGCAGTTCTTC
d_call: .
j_call: TRBJ2-1
clone_size: .
cdr3_length: 16
v_call: TRBV6-4

cdr3_aa: CASSLARRGISSSPLHF
cdr3_nt: TGTGCCAGCAGTTTAGCCCGTAGGGGTATCAGTAGTTCACCCCTCCACTTT
d_call: .
j_call: TRBJ1-6
clone_size: .
cdr3_length: 17
v_call: TRBV27

cdr3_aa: CASRETDPNEKLFF
cdr3_nt: TGTGCCAGCAGGGAGACAGATCCAAATGAAAAACTGTTTTTT
d_call: .
j_call: TRBJ1-4
clone_size: few
cdr3_length: 14
v_call: TRBV2

cdr3_aa: CAASRGMHQETRGSPLHF
cdr3_nt: TGTGCCGCCAGCAGAGGAATGCACCAGGAGACGCGGGGGTCACCCCTCCACTTT
d_call: .
j_call: TRBJ1-6
clone_size: few
cdr3_length: 18
v_call: TRBV15

cdr3_aa: CASSLRTGSLYGYTF
cdr3_nt: TGTGCCAGCAGTCTAAGAACAGGGTCCCTCTATGGCTACACCTTC
d_call: .
j_call: TRBJ1-2
clone_size: few
cdr3_length: 15
v_call: TRBV6-1